One and the same sample provided the 9 T cell receptor beta chains below, sequenced in a study of blood T cell repertoires in COVID-19. The assay was immunoSEQ multiplex PCR, and TCRdb's table has in-frame clones only and misses some. The profile shows nearly 55,000 clones, approximately 80% of them singletons. The sample was peripheral blood. These receptors all come from a human donor with active or convalescent COVID-19. The donor label of this sample is uncertain.

The chain recombines TRBV28 with TRBJ1-2; TRBD1 is a possible D gene (5 bases). This CDR3 has 13 residues. Germline-derived CDR1 and CDR2 are MDHEN and SYDVKM. V lost 6 bases, J lost 8 bases, and 16 bases lay in between. The CDR3 spells CASRSGGGLGYTF. The CDR3 nucleotides read TGTGCCAGCAGGAGCGGGGGGGGATTAGGCTACACCTTC.

The chain links TRBV11-2 to TRBJ1-2; perhaps TRBD1 as D (5 bases). Deletions cut 5 bases from V and 3 bases from J, with 10 bases between. CDR1 and CDR2 from the germline V gene are SGHAT and FQNNGV. The CDR3 consists of 13 residues. CDR3: CASSTGRDYGYTF. The CDR3 coding sequence is TGTGCCAGCAGCACCGGCAGGGACTATGGCTACACCTTC.

This clone occurred once. The V and J genes are TRBV19 and TRBJ2-2, with a tentative D call TRBD2 (5 bases). CDR3 size: 16 residues. Deletions cut 7 bases from V and 7 bases from J, with 22 bases between. The germline CDR1 and CDR2 sequences are LNHDA and SQIVND (reference sequence). The CDR3 coding sequence is TGTGCCAGTAAGGAGAGGGCCGATTTGTCGAACGGGGAGCTGTTTTTT. Its translation is CASKERADLSNGELFF.

This clone was counted a few times. The J gene is TRBJ2-7, the V gene TRBV5-1; 8 nucleotides agree with TRBD1. CDR3 length: 14 amino acids. Germline V gene lookup returns CDR1 SGHRS and CDR2 YFSETQ. V shed 7 bases, J shed 5 bases, and the junction held 11 bases outside the gene matches. The CDR3: CASSGQGQQDEQYF. In DNA, the CDR3 is TGCGCCAGCTCCGGACAGGGCCAACAGGACGAGCAGTACTTC.

Points on this clone: A read error may account for a junction end that differs from germline. CDR3 nucleotide sequence: TGCGCCAGCAGCTTGGGGTCAGGCTCCCACGAGCAGTACTTC. Translation: CASSLGSGSHEQYF. The chain couples TRBV5-1 to TRBJ2-7; no firm D call. Germline V lookup: CDR1 SGHRS, CDR2 YFSETQ. This CDR3 comprises 14 residues.

This clone was detected ten times or more. This chain links TRBV25-1 with TRBJ2-5; a possible D gene is TRBD2 (6 bases). This CDR3 has 13 amino acids. In germline, CDR1 is MGHDK, CDR2 SYGVNS. V lost 7 bases, J lost 5 bases, and 14 bases lay in between. The CDR3 DNA follows: TGTGCCAGCATGGGCGGGAATCAGGAGACCCAGTACTTC. This encodes CASMGGNQETQYF.

This chain joins TRBV18 and TRBJ2-4; 10 positions match TRBD1. The J segment lost 0 bases and the V segment lost 3 bases, leaving 8 bases of the junction unmatched. Germline V gene data show CDR1 as KGHSH and CDR2 as LQKENI. The CDR3 is 18 residues long. Here the CDR3 reads CASSPPTGGNVAKNIQYF. CDR3 nucleotide sequence: TGTGCCAGCTCACCCCCGACAGGGGGCAACGTAGCCAAAAACATTCAGTACTTC.

This chain uses TRBV14 with TRBJ2-7, with TRBD2 matching over 12 bases. The CDR3 sequence is 15 residues long. The junction had 8 bases not matched to a gene; V was cut back by 4 bases and J by 7 bases. CDR1 is SGHDN and CDR2 is FVKESK in the germline V gene. This CDR3 reads CASSPRLAGAAEQYF. The CDR3 DNA reads as TGTGCCAGCAGCCCGAGACTAGCGGGAGCGGCAGAGCAGTACTTC.

This clone was detected a few times. This rearrangement joins TRBV5-6 to TRBJ1-2, with no clear D. The ends were cut back, 5 bases at V and 0 bases at J, with 14 bases in the middle. Per the germline V gene, CDR1 is SGHDT and CDR2 is YYEEEE. This CDR3 comprises 15 residues. The CDR3 loop reads CASSPPSGSNYGYTF. The CDR3 nucleotides read TGTGCCAGCAGTCCTCCCTCGGGGTCTAACTATGGCTACACCTTC.